Presented here are 30 T cell receptor beta chains from one specimen sequenced in a study of shared clonotypes between healthy human individuals. Repertoires were generated with immunoSEQ multiplex PCR, while TCRdb's copy carries only in-frame clones and drops some. This repertoire shows some 2.4 million clones, under 95% found once; its top ten account for around 0.37%. The sample comprised naive CD4+ T cells from PBMCs. The sample's subset: CD45RA+ positively selected. Receptor source: a man between 18 and 35 years old in good health. Some clones in this sample may be carry-over from other donors' samples.

The chain is built from TRBV4-3 and TRBJ2-3; no definite D call. Germline V CDR1 and CDR2: LGHNA, YSLEER. The germline V and J ends were trimmed by 5 bases and 4 bases, with 10 bases remaining between them. The CDR3 is 13 residues long. The CDR3 is CASSGRGSDTQYF. The CDR3 nucleotides read TGCGCCAGCAGCGGAAGAGGATCAGATACGCAGTATTTT.

This chain uses TRBV28 with TRBJ1-5, with D unresolved. The V end lost 3 bases, the J end lost 0 bases, and 3 bases lay between the germline ends. Germline V gives CDR1 MDHEN, CDR2 SYDVKM. The CDR3 contains 13 residues. The CDR3 loop reads CASSFTSNQPQHF. The CDR3 DNA follows: TGTGCCAGCAGTTTCACTAGCAATCAGCCCCAGCATTTT.

The chain combines TRBV6-1 with TRBJ2-1; D not resolved. This CDR3 contains 14 residues. The V end was cut by 2 bases, the J end by 5 bases, with 10 bases between. Germline loops: CDR1 MNHNS, CDR2 SASEGT. CDR3 residues: CASSEQDEDNEQFF. DNA of the CDR3: TGTGCCAGCAGTGAACAAGATGAGGACAATGAGCAGTTCTTC.

For this clone: Other DNA sequences within the sample encode an identical CDR3. This chain connects TRBV7-2 to TRBJ2-3, with TRBD2 matching over 8 bases. The CDR3 loop spans 14 amino acids. Germline CDR1 SGHTA, CDR2 FQGNSA. Unmatched junction bases numbered 4, after V lost 5 bases and J lost 3 bases. CDR3 in DNA: TGTGCCAGCAGCCTTAGCGGGACAACAGATACGCAGTATTTT. Its protein is CASSLSGTTDTQYF. The full variable domain, rest sourced from reference TRBV7-2 and TRBJ2-3, is GAGVSQSPSNKVTEKGKDVELRCDPISGHTALYWYRQSLGQGLEFLIYFQGNSAPDKSGLPSDRFSAERTGGSVSTLTIQRTQQEDSAVYLCASSLSGTTDTQYFGPGTRLTVL.

This rearrangement joins TRBV28 to TRBJ1-1; no reliable D call. The CDR3 totals 13 residues. CDR1 and CDR2 (germline): MDHEN, SYDVKM. The germline V and J ends were trimmed by 7 bases and 3 bases, with 12 bases remaining between them. This CDR3 is CASKLDGYTEAFF. DNA of the CDR3: TGTGCCAGCAAACTGGACGGATACACTGAAGCTTTCTTT.

This chain connects TRBV7-9 to TRBJ2-3; 7 nucleotides align to TRBD2. The CDR3 extends over 18 amino acids. Germline lookup yields CDR1 SEHNR and CDR2 FQNEAQ (reference sequence). Trimming cost V 1 base and J 1 base; bases outside gene matches: 11. The chain's CDR3 is CASSLGAGADSGTDTQYF. The CDR3 bases are TGTGCCAGCAGCTTAGGGGCGGGAGCTGATTCGGGCACAGATACGCAGTATTTT.

The rearrangement uses TRBV18 and TRBJ2-2; D gene uncertain. V shed 4 bases and J shed 4 bases, with 13 bases lying between them. Germline CDR1 reads KGHSH; CDR2 reads LQKENI. This CDR3 is built from 15 residues. For the CDR3, the DNA is TGTGCCAGCTCACGTATAAGCAGTAGCACCGGGGAGCTGTTTTTT. Protein: CASSRISSSTGELFF.

This clone was found once. The chain couples TRBV7-6 to TRBJ2-7, with a possible D match to TRBD1 (6 bases). Germline CDR1 is SGHVS and CDR2 is FNYEAQ. V was cut by 4 bases and J by 3 bases, with 16 bases left in between. The CDR3 contains 15 residues. CDR3 region: CASSWNGTPNYEQYF. The CDR3 nucleotides are TGTGCCAGCAGCTGGAACGGGACACCTAACTACGAGCAGTACTTC. Drawing the rest from reference TRBV7-6 and TRBJ2-7, the complete variable domain is GAGVSQSPRYKVTKRGQDVALRCDPISGHVSLYWYRQALGQGPEFLTYFNYEAQQDKSGLPNDRFSAERPEGSISTLTIQRTEQRDSAMYRCASSWNGTPNYEQYFGPGTRLTVT.

The chain recombines TRBV19 with TRBJ1-3; unclear D gene. The germline V and J ends were trimmed by 6 bases and 0 bases, with 9 bases remaining between them. Germline V gene lookup returns CDR1 LNHDA and CDR2 SQIVND (reference sequence). The CDR3 totals 14 residues. CDR3 region: CASSKQTSGNTIYF. The CDR3 DNA follows: TGTGCCAGTAGCAAACAGACCTCTGGAAACACCATATATTTT. The variable domain in full, with the rest retrieved from reference TRBV19 and TRBJ1-3, is DGGITQSPKYLFRKEGQNVTLSCEQNLNHDAMYWYRQDPGQGLRLIYYSQIVNDFQKGDIAEGYSVSREKKESFPLTVTSAQKNPTAFYLCASSKQTSGNTIYFGEGSWLTVV.

The CDR3: CSARTRTSLSGVNEQFF. The DNA for the CDR3 is TGCAGCGCCCGTACCCGGACTAGCTTGAGTGGGGTCAATGAGCAGTTCTTC. The V call is TRBV29-1, the J call TRBJ2-1, with 8 bases that match TRBD2. The CDR3 sequence is 17 residues long. Germline-derived CDR1 and CDR2 are SQVTM and ANQGSEA. V shed 7 bases and J 6 bases; nucleotides not matched to a gene: 20.

The CDR3 DNA reads as TGTGCCACCAGCAGAGAAGGGGGCAGGACTAAGGCCATATATTTT. Protein: CATSREGGRTKAIYF. This chain joins TRBV15 and TRBJ1-3, with 7 bases matching TRBD1. The CDR3 consists of 15 residues. Germline CDR1 is LNHNV and CDR2 is YYDKDF (reference sequence). V shed 0 bases, J shed 11 bases, and the junction held 10 bases outside the gene matches.

The rearrangement joins TRBV6-5 to TRBJ2-7; 9 bases fit TRBD1. This CDR3 contains 15 residues. Per germline, CDR1 MNHEY and CDR2 SVGAGI. The ends lost 4 bases at V and 3 bases at J; junction bases unmatched: 7. CDR3 bases: TGTGCCAGCAGTTCTTACAGGGGGCGCGGCTACGAGCAGTACTTC. It is translated as CASSSYRGRGYEQYF.

Details on this clone: Other DNA variants within this sample encode the same CDR3. This chain uses TRBV6-5 with TRBJ2-1; a possible D gene is TRBD1 (6 bases). Germline V gene lookup returns CDR1 MNHEY and CDR2 SVGAGI. Between the trimmed V and J ends, which lost 5 bases and 4 bases, there was a span of 12 bases. The CDR3 covers 14 residues. The CDR3, as DNA: TGTGCCAGCAGTCGCTCCACAGGGTACAATGAGCAGTTCTTC. As protein: CASSRSTGYNEQFF.

The V gene is TRBV28, the J gene TRBJ1-1, with TRBD1 as a possible D gene (5 bases). V shed 6 bases and J shed 8 bases, with 13 bases lying between them. There are 12 residues in the CDR3. Germline V lookup: CDR1 MDHEN, CDR2 SYDVKM. CDR3 coding DNA: TGTGCCAGCAGATTGACTTGGGGGGAAGCTTTCTTT. Translation gives CASRLTWGEAFF.

This clone has only one observation. This chain's CDR3 is CASSFRAPVQGYSYEQYF. In DNA form, the CDR3 reads TGTGCCAGCAGCTTTAGGGCCCCCGTACAGGGATACTCCTACGAGCAGTACTTC. The chain couples TRBV7-2 to TRBJ2-7; possibly TRBD1 for D (6 bases). Looked up from germline, CDR1 is SGHTA and CDR2 is FQGNSA. Trimming left V 3 bases short and J 0 bases short, with 21 bases between. The CDR3 contains 18 residues.

The chain combines TRBV29-1 with TRBJ2-1; 7 bases are shared with TRBD2. The CDR3 covers 20 residues. CDR1 is SQVTM and CDR2 is ANQGSEA in the germline V gene. Losses at the gene ends were 0 bases for V and 1 base for J; bases not matched to a gene: 18. CDR3 amino acids: CSVEDPSAGTYSWSYNEQFF. DNA for the CDR3: TGCAGCGTTGAAGACCCCTCAGCGGGAACATACTCCTGGTCCTACAATGAGCAGTTCTTC.

The chain combines TRBV4-3 with TRBJ1-2; D remains ambiguous. The CDR3 has 14 amino acids. CDR1 is LGHNA and CDR2 is YSLEER in the germline V gene. V lost 3 bases, J lost 8 bases, and 16 bases lay in between. CDR3 DNA sequence: TGCGCCAGCAGCCAGGACTCCGGACCATACGGCTACACCTTC. It encodes CASSQDSGPYGYTF.

The J gene is TRBJ1-2, the V gene TRBV6-1; 8 nucleotides line up with TRBD1. This CDR3 region has 15 residues. CDR1 and CDR2 from the germline V gene are MNHNS and SASEGT. V dropped 6 bases and J dropped 5; count of bases not matched to a gene: 11. In DNA, the CDR3 is TGTGCCAGCAGAGTCCCGGGACAGGAGAGTTATGGCTACACCTTC. It is translated as CASRVPGQESYGYTF.

The J gene is TRBJ1-1, the V gene TRBV2; TRBD1 is a possible D gene (6 bases). The CDR3 sequence is 18 residues long. V gave up 1 base and J gave up 1 base, with 19 bases separating them. Germline-derived CDR1 and CDR2 are SNHLY and FYNNEI. DNA of the CDR3: TGTGCCAGCAGTGAAGTTCAGGGTCGGAACAGGGAGAACACTGAAGCTTTCTTT. Translated, it gives CASSEVQGRNRENTEAFF.

The chain links TRBV5-1 to TRBJ2-2; TRBD2 aligns across 7 bases. The CDR3 covers 15 residues. V was pared by 0 bases and J by 4 bases, with 3 bases of the junction left unmatched. Germline V CDR1 and CDR2: SGHRS, YFSETQ. The CDR3 region is CASSLEERGTGELFF. DNA for the CDR3: TGCGCCAGCAGCTTGGAGGAGCGGGGCACCGGGGAGCTGTTTTTT.

The CDR3 loop is CASSPTGLRDQPQHF. As DNA, the CDR3 is TGTGCCAGCAGCCCCACAGGGTTGAGGGATCAGCCCCAGCATTTT. The chain combines TRBV7-9 with TRBJ1-5, with D tentatively TRBD1 (6 bases). The CDR3 is 15 amino acids. The V gene's germline CDR1 is SEHNR and CDR2 FQNEAQ (reference sequence). V was clipped by 5 bases and J by 5 bases, with 16 bases between them.

The genes are TRBV7-2 and TRBJ1-3; 8 bases match TRBD1. CDR3 length: 16 amino acids. Germline loops: CDR1 SGHTA, CDR2 FQGNSA. V was clipped by 5 bases and J by 2 bases; unmatched bases: 8. The CDR3 sequence: CASSPQRTGTGNTIYF. The CDR3 DNA reads TGTGCCAGCAGCCCACAGAGGACAGGGACTGGAAACACCATATATTTT.

The rearrangement uses TRBV28 and TRBJ2-3; 7 nucleotides match TRBD2. The CDR3 runs to 14 residues. The junction had 2 bases not matched to a gene; V was cut back by 5 bases and J by 0 bases. Germline CDR1 is MDHEN and CDR2 is SYDVKM. CDR3 loop: CASSGSGSTDTQYF. The CDR3 DNA follows: TGTGCCAGCAGTGGTAGCGGGAGCACAGATACGCAGTATTTT. Complete variable domain (other parts from reference TRBV28 and TRBJ2-3): DVKVTQSSRYLVKRTGEKVFLECVQDMDHENMFWYRQDPGLGLRLIYFSYDVKMKEKGDIPEGYSVSREKKERFSLILESASTNQTSMYLCASSGSGSTDTQYFGPGTRLTVL.

The chain recombines TRBV15 with TRBJ2-5; D tentatively reads TRBD1 or TRBD2 (5 bases each). Germline CDR1 LNHNV, CDR2 YYDKDF (reference sequence). The V gene lost 0 bases and the J gene lost 7 bases, with 15 bases spanning the gap. CDR3 length: 15 amino acids. The CDR3 region has the DNA TGTGCCACCAGCAGAGATCGGGGCCCCGGGTGGACCCAGTACTTC. Translation: CATSRDRGPGWTQYF. The complete variable domain, with remaining parts taken from reference TRBV15 and TRBJ2-5, reads DAMVIQNPRYQVTQFGKPVTLSCSQTLNHNVMYWYQQKSSQAPKLLFHYYDKDFNNEADTPDNFQSRRPNTSFCFLDIRSPGLGDTAMYLCATSRDRGPGWTQYFGPGTRLLVL.

This chain links TRBV5-1 with TRBJ2-7; D is undetermined. The V gene lost 1 base and the J gene lost 6 bases, with 17 bases spanning the gap. Germline loops: CDR1 SGHRS, CDR2 YFSETQ. The CDR3 extends over 15 amino acids. The CDR3 protein is CASSLSESSRGEQYF. The CDR3 coding sequence is TGCGCCAGCAGCTTGTCCGAAAGTTCCCGCGGCGAGCAGTACTTC.

The CDR3 is CASSPGERRDTQYF. CDR3 coding DNA: TGCGCCAGCAGCCCCGGGGAACGGCGGGATACGCAGTATTTT. This rearrangement joins TRBV4-3 to TRBJ2-3; weak D call: TRBD2 (5 bases). The germline V and J ends were trimmed by 4 bases and 6 bases, with 14 bases remaining between them. This CDR3 spans 14 amino acids. Germline CDR1 LGHNA, CDR2 YSLEER.

The chain uses TRBV29-1 and TRBJ1-2; D is uncertain. Looked up from germline, CDR1 is SQVTM and CDR2 is ANQGSEA. Trimming shortened V by 0 bases and J by 2 bases, and 16 bases separated the two germline ends. The CDR3 is made up of 16 amino acids. In nucleotides, the CDR3 is TGCAGCGTTGAAGATCTTTTCCAGACGGAGAACTATGGCTACACCTTC. Translated: CSVEDLFQTENYGYTF.

The gene calls are TRBV27 and TRBJ1-2; a weak D match, TRBD1 (6 bases). Germline-derived CDR1 and CDR2 are MNHEY and SMNVEV (reference sequence). The CDR3 totals 12 residues. Trimming removed 8 bases at V and 5 bases at J, with 12 bases between. The CDR3 DNA reads as TGTGCCAGCCACAGGGTAGGGTATGGCTACACCTTC. Translated: CASHRVGYGYTF.

This chain connects TRBV6-5 to TRBJ1-1; D is ambiguous. CDR3 length: 15 amino acids. Trimming took 6 bases from V and 2 from J, leaving 16 bases between them. Germline CDR1 reads MNHEY; CDR2 reads SVGAGI. CDR3 protein: CASRVSEQINTEAFF. The DNA of the CDR3 is TGTGCCAGCAGAGTTAGTGAGCAGATAAACACTGAAGCTTTCTTT.

The CDR3 sequence is CASSPGRTGPLHF. CDR3 bases: TGTGCCAGCAGCCCCGGGCGGACAGGGCCCCTCCACTTT. The V gene is TRBV7-2, the J gene TRBJ1-6; TRBD1 aligns across 8 bases. V dropped 5 bases and J dropped 13; count of bases not matched to a gene: 7. Germline V gene lookup returns CDR1 SGHTA and CDR2 FQGNSA. CDR3 length: 13 residues.